Below, one TCR beta chain is given with its context. Germline-derived CDR1 and CDR2 are SGHNT and YYREEE (reference sequence). CDR3 size: 17 residues. With 0 bases removed from V and 4 bases from J, the gap between germline ends came to 16 bases. Original data processing: Amplification of reference gene primers provided the estimated nucleated cell counts. Sequenced by immunoSEQ multiplex PCR; TCRdb stores in-frame clones only, minus some. The V and J calls and the clone size are those of that table, but D and trimming were determined from the DNA. The table has 40,000 to 60,000 clones, 65% to 80% seen once. The sample is drawn from a study of blood T cell repertoires in COVID-19. As for the study in general: The cDNA or gDNA used as material had been derived from T cells, B-cell-depleted T cells, or PBMCs.

The chain links TRBV5-4 to TRBJ1-4; D may be TRBD1 (5 bases). The receptor was derived from a man aged 65-85 years with acute or convalescent COVID-19. The sample comprised peripheral blood. CDR3 protein: CASSLGFGGESNEKLFF. In DNA form, the CDR3 reads TGTGCCAGCAGCTTGGGGTTCGGGGGAGAGAGTAATGAAAAACTGTTTTTT.